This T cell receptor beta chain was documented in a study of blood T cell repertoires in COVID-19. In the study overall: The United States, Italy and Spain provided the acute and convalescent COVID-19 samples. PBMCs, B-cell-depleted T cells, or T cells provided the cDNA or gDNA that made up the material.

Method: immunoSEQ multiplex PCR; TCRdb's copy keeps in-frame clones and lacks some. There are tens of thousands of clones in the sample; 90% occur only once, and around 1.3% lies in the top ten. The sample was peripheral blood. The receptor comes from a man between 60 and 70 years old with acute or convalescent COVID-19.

CDR3 nucleotide sequence: TGTGCCAGTAGTGTCGTACCGACAAAGTATAGCAATCAGCCCCAGCATTTT. This translates into CASSVVPTKYSNQPQHF. This chain connects TRBV19 to TRBJ1-5; no clear D. Trimming cost V 5 bases and J 0 bases, with 17 bases left between them. The CDR3 runs 17 residues. Germline CDR1 and CDR2: LNHDA and SQIVND (reference sequence). Based on the CDR3 plus reference TRBV19 and TRBJ1-5, the full variable domain is DGGITQSPKYLFRKEGQNVTLSCEQNLNHDAMYWYRQDPGQGLRLIYYSQIVNDFQKGDIAEGYSVSREKKESFPLTVTSAQKNPTAFYLCASSVVPTKYSNQPQHFGDGTRLSIL.